A single sample is the source of the 21 T cell receptor beta chains below, sequenced in a study of T cells in localized non-small cell lung cancer (dated by TCRdb to about 2020). The receptor library was made with the immunoSEQ multiplex PCR assay. TCRdb took over this immuneACCESS table, retaining in-frame rearrangements with V and J assigned. Such tables are incomplete; in checked studies, under half of the missing clones stem from an unresolved V gene, and the remainder is unexplained. The sample table records 45,000 to 55,000 clones; 60% to 85% of these occur just once. The ten top clones hold about a sixth of the sample. Sample: peripheral blood, taken before any cancer treatment. These receptors all stem from a man between 40 and 70 years old with stage I squamous cell lung carcinoma.

This clone was observed a single time. V is TRBV7-6 and J is TRBJ2-2; D not certain. This CDR3 spans 16 amino acids. Germline V gene lookup returns CDR1 SGHVS and CDR2 FNYEAQ. The germline V and J ends were trimmed by 8 bases and 0 bases, with 16 bases remaining between them. The CDR3, as DNA: TGTGCCAGCCTGAAAAGGACCAACGCGAACACCGGGGAGCTGTTTTTT. Its protein is CASLKRTNANTGELFF.

The genes are TRBV25-1 and TRBJ2-4; D might be TRBD1 or TRBD2, each matching 5 bases. V lost 10 bases, J lost 7 bases, and 14 bases lay in between. Germline V lookup: CDR1 MGHDK, CDR2 SYGVNS. This CDR3 comprises 12 residues. CDR3 region: CATGDALNIQYF. As DNA, the CDR3 is TGTGCCACCGGGGACGCTCTTAACATTCAGTACTTC.

The rearrangement links TRBV5-6 to TRBJ1-5; 7 bases fit TRBD1. V shed 4 bases, J shed 1 base, and the junction held 2 bases outside the gene matches. The CDR3 sequence is 14 residues long. Germline V gives CDR1 SGHDT, CDR2 YYEEEE. CDR3 DNA sequence: TGTGCCAGCAGCCCGGGACAGAGCAATCAGCCCCAGCATTTT. It translates to CASSPGQSNQPQHF.

The CDR3 nucleotides read TGTGCCAGCAGCCAGGACTACTCTGGGGCCAACGTCCTGACTTTC. This translates into CASSQDYSGANVLTF. This chain connects TRBV4-2 to TRBJ2-6; a weak D match, TRBD2 (6 bases). This CDR3 is 15 amino acids long. V shed 3 bases and J shed 0 bases, with 6 bases lying between them. Germline loops: CDR1 LGHNA, CDR2 YNFKEQ.

The V call is TRBV6-5, the J call TRBJ1-1; no definite D call. The germline V gene encodes CDR1 MNHEY and CDR2 SVGAGI. The CDR3 extends over 13 amino acids. The germline V and J ends were trimmed by 8 bases and 2 bases, with 12 bases remaining between them. CDR3 in DNA: TGTGCCAGCTGGCGGGCGCACAACACTGAAGCTTTCTTT. The encoded protein is CASWRAHNTEAFF.

CDR3 residues: CASSKGPGTGELFF. The DNA of the CDR3 is TGTGCCAGTAGTAAGGGTCCCGGCACCGGGGAGCTGTTTTTT. The V call is TRBV19, the J call TRBJ2-2, with D hard to call. This CDR3 has 14 residues. Germline V gives CDR1 LNHDA, CDR2 SQIVND (reference sequence). The V gene lost 4 bases and the J gene lost 4 bases, with 10 bases spanning the gap.

The chain combines TRBV19 with TRBJ1-3; D possibly corresponds to TRBD1 (5 bases). V was clipped by 8 bases and J by 0 bases, with 14 bases between them. The CDR3 totals 15 residues. Germline assignment: CDR1 LNHDA and CDR2 SQIVND (reference sequence). The CDR3 here is CASGQTGSSGNTIYF. For the CDR3, the DNA is TGTGCCAGTGGACAAACAGGAAGCTCTGGAAACACCATATATTTT.

This clone showed up just once. The rearrangement joins TRBV5-4 to TRBJ2-2; possibly TRBD1 for D (5 bases). V was clipped by 1 base and J by 1 base, with 8 bases between them. Germline assignment: CDR1 SGHNT and CDR2 YYREEE (reference sequence). CDR3 size: 15 residues. CDR3 sequence reads: CASSLTTGNTGELFF. CDR3 bases: TGTGCCAGCAGCTTGACCACAGGGAACACCGGGGAGCTGTTTTTT.

The chain has TRBV7-2 and TRBJ2-2, with a possible D match to TRBD1 (6 bases). Trimming took off 6 bases at V and 10 bases at J, with 18 bases between the two ends. In germline, CDR1 is SGHTA, CDR2 FQGNSA. The CDR3 contains 14 residues. This CDR3 reads CASSLNREAKELFF. The DNA of the CDR3 is TGTGCCAGCAGTTTAAACAGGGAAGCGAAGGAGCTGTTTTTT.

This clone was counted a single time. V gene TRBV5-8 combines with J gene TRBJ1-1; weak D call: TRBD1 (5 bases). Looked up from germline, CDR1 is SGHTS and CDR2 is YDEGEE. The CDR3 contains 12 residues. V was pared by 4 bases and J by 6 bases, with 10 bases between. CDR3 in DNA: TGTGCCAGCAGCCCGGGGCCCCCTGAAGCTTTCTTT. It translates to CASSPGPPEAFF.

This clone was detected once. This chain's CDR3 is CASSERLIYGYTF. The DNA of the CDR3 is TGTGCCAGCAGTGAAAGACTGATCTATGGCTACACCTTC. The rearrangement links TRBV2 to TRBJ1-2; no definite D call. Trimming stripped 2 bases from V and 4 bases from J, with 8 bases between. The CDR3 has 13 amino acids. Germline CDR1 is SNHLY and CDR2 is FYNNEI.

V and J are TRBV4-1 and TRBJ2-4, with TRBD1 as a possible D gene (6 bases). This CDR3 is built from 17 residues. Germline V CDR1 and CDR2: MGHRA, YSYEKL. V was shortened by 3 bases and J by 0 bases, with 15 bases between the two germline ends. The CDR3 DNA follows: TGCGCCAGCAGCCATAATTGGTACAGGGTAGCCAAAAACATTCAGTACTTC. Translation gives CASSHNWYRVAKNIQYF.

The rearrangement joins TRBV27 to TRBJ1-1, with 10 bases identical to TRBD1. This CDR3 is 14 amino acids long. The J segment lost 3 bases and the V segment lost 8 bases, leaving 6 bases of the junction unmatched. Germline CDR1 reads MNHEY; CDR2 reads SMNVEV (reference sequence). The CDR3 here is CASHRTGGDTEAFF. CDR3 DNA: TGTGCCAGCCATAGGACAGGGGGGGACACTGAAGCTTTCTTT.

J is TRBJ1-4 and V is TRBV6-5, with D possibly TRBD1 on 5 matching bases. Germline assignment: CDR1 MNHEY and CDR2 SVGAGI. Between the trimmed V and J ends, which lost 2 bases and 7 bases, there was a span of 17 bases. The CDR3 sequence is 16 residues long. The CDR3 loop reads CASSYVRMGEGEKLFF. The DNA for the CDR3 is TGTGCCAGCAGTTACGTTCGCATGGGGGAGGGTGAAAAACTGTTTTTT.

Of note for this clone: This CDR3 is also generated by other DNA sequences in the sample. The chain recombines TRBV11-2 with TRBJ1-5, with D hard to call. This CDR3 is built from 14 residues. V lost 0 bases and J 2 bases, leaving 5 bases between the germline ends. Per the germline V gene, CDR1 is SGHAT and CDR2 is FQNNGV. DNA for the CDR3: TGTGCCAGCAGCTTAGATCCAGGCAATCAGCCCCAGCATTTT. This gives the protein CASSLDPGNQPQHF.

This rearrangement joins TRBV6-5 to TRBJ2-7, with 8 bases fitting TRBD1. Germline trimming cut 6 bases from V and 6 bases from J; bases unmatched to any gene: 7. Germline CDR1 reads MNHEY; CDR2 reads SVGAGI. This CDR3 is built from 13 residues. CDR3 coding DNA: TGTGCCAGCAGGAAGGGACAGGCCTTCGAGCAGTACTTC. Its translation: CASRKGQAFEQYF.

Only one count was recorded for this clone. The chain has TRBV27 and TRBJ2-3; D is perhaps TRBD1 or TRBD2 (6 bases each). V was trimmed by 3 bases and J by 4 bases, leaving 8 bases between them. This CDR3 is 13 amino acids long. Germline V lookup: CDR1 MNHEY, CDR2 SMNVEV (reference sequence). The CDR3 nucleotides read TGTGCCAGCAGTTTTCGGGGGCCAGATACGCAGTATTTT. Its protein is CASSFRGPDTQYF.

The V gene is TRBV5-1, the J gene TRBJ2-7; 7 nucleotides agree with TRBD1. Germline assignment: CDR1 SGHRS and CDR2 YFSETQ. Unmatched junction bases numbered 11, after V lost 4 bases and J lost 7 bases. The CDR3 runs to 14 residues. CDR3 residues: CASSESGQPLEQYF. The CDR3 DNA is TGCGCCAGCAGCGAGTCGGGACAGCCCCTGGAGCAGTACTTC. The full variable domain, completed using reference TRBV5-1 and TRBJ2-7, is KAGVTQTPRYLIKTRGQQVTLSCSPISGHRSVSWYQQTPGQGLQFLFEYFSETQRNKGNFPGRFSGRQFSNSRSEMNVSTLELGDSALYLCASSESGQPLEQYFGPGTRLTVT.

The rearrangement links TRBV4-3 to TRBJ2-3; TRBD1 agrees at 8 bases. Germline V CDR1 and CDR2: LGHNA, YSLEER. The CDR3 runs to 14 residues. Losses at the gene ends were 4 bases for V and 4 bases for J; bases not matched to a gene: 4. Here the CDR3 reads CASSLSGGSDTQYF. The DNA for the CDR3 is TGCGCCAGCAGCCTCTCAGGGGGCTCAGATACGCAGTATTTT.

This CDR3 reads CSVTSVEQPQHF. CDR3 DNA: TGCAGCGTGACCTCGGTGGAGCAGCCCCAGCATTTT. The rearrangement joins TRBV29-1 to TRBJ1-5; D not certain. Germline lookup yields CDR1 SQVTM and CDR2 ANQGSEA. Trimming took 6 bases from V and 7 from J, leaving 13 bases between them. The CDR3 covers 12 residues.

V and J are TRBV19 and TRBJ1-2; TRBD1 might be the D (6 bases). V was shortened by 4 bases and J by 1 base, with 13 bases between the two germline ends. CDR3 size: 15 residues. The germline gives CDR1 LNHDA, CDR2 SQIVND (reference sequence). CDR3 DNA: TGTGCCAGTAGTACTTACAGGGAGGGTAACTATGGCTACACCTTC. The encoded protein is CASSTYREGNYGYTF.